The next 6 T cell receptor beta chains were all read from a single sample in a study of CD8+ T cells in alopecia areata. RNA was isolated and reverse transcribed to cDNA, the sequencing template. Sequenced by immunoSEQ multiplex PCR; TCRdb stores in-frame clones only, minus some. Here the sample spans about 250,000 clones, 60% being singletons. The treatment is: oral pan-JAK inhibitor, 5-10 mg twice daily. The starting material was CD4+ T cells sorted from blood, obtained at approximately week 51, from a patient treated with tofacitinib. These receptors were collected from a human donor with alopecia areata.

This chain connects TRBV4-3 to TRBJ2-4; 8 bases align to TRBD1. V shed 2 bases, J shed 9 bases, and the junction held 3 bases outside the gene matches. The CDR3 consists of 13 residues. Germline-derived CDR1 and CDR2 are LGHNA and YSLEER. CDR3: CASSQSQGAIQYF. Here the CDR3 DNA reads TGCGCCAGCAGCCAAAGTCAGGGGGCCATTCAGTACTTC.

The chain links TRBV7-2 to TRBJ1-1, with 8 bases identical to TRBD1. With V trimmed by 0 bases and J by 11 bases, 5 bases remained unmatched. Germline-derived CDR1 and CDR2 are SGHTA and FQGNSA. This CDR3 has 13 amino acids. CDR3 loop: CASSLAQGAMAFF. The DNA of the CDR3 is TGTGCCAGCAGCTTAGCCCAGGGGGCAATGGCTTTCTTT.

The chain couples TRBV5-1 to TRBJ2-7; D is ambiguous. CDR1 is SGHRS and CDR2 is YFSETQ in the germline V gene. The V end was cut by 0 bases, the J end by 5 bases, with 6 bases between. The CDR3 has 12 residues. Here the CDR3 DNA reads TGCGCCAGCAGCTTGGATTCCCACGAGCAGTACTTC. Translating gives CASSLDSHEQYF.

The chain employs TRBV29-1 and TRBJ1-3; D unresolved. The CDR3 extends over 14 amino acids. Germline values: CDR1 SQVTM, CDR2 ANQGSEA. V gave up 0 bases and J gave up 1 base, with 7 bases separating them. The CDR3 coding sequence is TGCAGCGTTGAAGAAGCCGGATCTGGAAACACCATATATTTT. Translating gives CSVEEAGSGNTIYF.

This chain links TRBV9 with TRBJ2-6; D gene ambiguous. Germline V lookup: CDR1 SGDLS, CDR2 YYNGEE. The V gene lost 0 bases and the J gene lost 3 bases, with 7 bases spanning the gap. CDR3 length equals 15 residues. This CDR3 reads CASSVEVFGANVLTF. In nucleotides, the CDR3 is TGTGCCAGCAGCGTAGAGGTATTTGGGGCCAACGTCCTGACTTTC.

This clone has more than one count but fewer than ten. The chain links TRBV18 to TRBJ1-1; D remains ambiguous. The V gene lost 1 base and the J gene lost 2 bases, with 5 bases spanning the gap. The CDR3 totals 13 residues. Germline assignment: CDR1 KGHSH and CDR2 LQKENI. This CDR3 is CASSPRHNTEAFF. The CDR3 nucleotides are TGTGCCAGCTCACCACGGCATAACACTGAAGCTTTCTTT.